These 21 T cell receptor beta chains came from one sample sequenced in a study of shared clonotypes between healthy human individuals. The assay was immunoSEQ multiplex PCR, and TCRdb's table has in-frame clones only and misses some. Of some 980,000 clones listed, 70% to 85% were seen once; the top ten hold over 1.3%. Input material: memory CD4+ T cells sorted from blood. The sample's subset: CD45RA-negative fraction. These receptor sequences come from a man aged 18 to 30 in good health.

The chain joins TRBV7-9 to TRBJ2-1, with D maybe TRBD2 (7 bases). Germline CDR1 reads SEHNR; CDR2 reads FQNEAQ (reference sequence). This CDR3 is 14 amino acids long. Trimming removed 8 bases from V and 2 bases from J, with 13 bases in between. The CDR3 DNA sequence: TGTGCCAGCGGGGGGGCCTTAACCTACAATGAGCAGTTCTTC. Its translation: CASGGALTYNEQFF.

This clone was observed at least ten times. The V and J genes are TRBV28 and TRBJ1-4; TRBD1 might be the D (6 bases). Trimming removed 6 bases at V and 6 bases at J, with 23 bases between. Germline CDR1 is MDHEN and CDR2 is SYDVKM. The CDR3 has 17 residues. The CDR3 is CASSFPARQGWDEKLFF. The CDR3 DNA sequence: TGTGCCAGCAGCTTCCCTGCAAGGCAGGGGTGGGATGAAAAACTGTTTTTT.

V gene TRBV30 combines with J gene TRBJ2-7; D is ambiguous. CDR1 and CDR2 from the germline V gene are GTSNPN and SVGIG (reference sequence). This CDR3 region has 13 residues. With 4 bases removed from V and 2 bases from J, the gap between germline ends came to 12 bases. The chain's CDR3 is CAWKGSNPYEQYF. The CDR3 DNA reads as TGTGCCTGGAAGGGCAGTAACCCCTACGAGCAGTACTTC. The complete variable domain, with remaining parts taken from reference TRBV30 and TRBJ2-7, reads SQTIHQWPATLVQPVGSPLSLECTVEGTSNPNLYWYRQAAGRGLQLLFYSVGIGQISSEVPQNLSASRPQDRQFILSSKKLLLSDSGFYLCAWKGSNPYEQYFGPGTRLTVT.

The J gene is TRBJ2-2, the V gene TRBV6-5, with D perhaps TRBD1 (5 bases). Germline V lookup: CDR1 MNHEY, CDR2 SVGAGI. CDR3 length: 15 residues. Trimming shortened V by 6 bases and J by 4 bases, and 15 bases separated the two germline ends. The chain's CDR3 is CASSRDSVGTGELFF. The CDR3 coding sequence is TGTGCCAGCAGCCGTGACAGTGTTGGCACCGGGGAGCTGTTTTTT.

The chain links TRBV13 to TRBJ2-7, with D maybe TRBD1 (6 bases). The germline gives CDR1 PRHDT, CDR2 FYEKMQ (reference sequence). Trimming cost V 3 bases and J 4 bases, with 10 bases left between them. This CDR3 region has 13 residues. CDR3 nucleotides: TGTGCCAGCAGCTTCAGGGGAAGATACGAGCAGTACTTC. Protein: CASSFRGRYEQYF.

This chain's CDR3 is CASKRERDTDTQYF. DNA for the CDR3: TGTGCCAGCAAAAGGGAGCGCGACACAGATACGCAGTATTTT. The chain employs TRBV2 and TRBJ2-3; TRBD2 might be the D (5 bases). The CDR3 sequence is 14 residues long. CDR1 is SNHLY and CDR2 is FYNNEI in the germline V gene. Trimming pared 7 bases from V and 2 bases from J, leaving 13 bases between.

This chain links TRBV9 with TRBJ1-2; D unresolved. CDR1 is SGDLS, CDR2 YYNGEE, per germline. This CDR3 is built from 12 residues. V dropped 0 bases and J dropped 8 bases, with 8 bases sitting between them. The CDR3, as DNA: TGTGCCAGCAGCGTAGCTGTGGGAGGCTACACCTTC. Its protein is CASSVAVGGYTF.

The CDR3 is CASSVGGWDSSTDTQYF. The CDR3 nucleotides are TGTGCCAGCAGCGTAGGGGGGTGGGACAGTAGCACAGATACGCAGTATTTT. The chain links TRBV9 to TRBJ2-3, with 7 bases fitting TRBD1. Trimming took 0 bases from V and 0 from J; bases not matched to a gene: 7. Germline CDR1 and CDR2: SGDLS and YYNGEE. CDR3 length: 17 residues.

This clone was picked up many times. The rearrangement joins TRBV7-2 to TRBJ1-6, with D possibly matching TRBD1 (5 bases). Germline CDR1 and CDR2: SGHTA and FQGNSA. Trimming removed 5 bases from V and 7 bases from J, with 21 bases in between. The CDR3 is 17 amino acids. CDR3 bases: TGTGCCAGCAGCCCCCCGCCAGGGACGCTTTGGAATTCACCCCTCCACTTT. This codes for CASSPPPGTLWNSPLHF.

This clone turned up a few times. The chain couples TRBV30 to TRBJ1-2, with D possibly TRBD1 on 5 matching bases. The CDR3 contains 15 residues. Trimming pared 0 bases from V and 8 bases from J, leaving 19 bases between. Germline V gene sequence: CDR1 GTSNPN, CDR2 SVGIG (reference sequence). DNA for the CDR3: TGTGCCTGGAGTGTCCTAGGGGCCCTAACTAGGGGCTACACCTTC. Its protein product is CAWSVLGALTRGYTF.

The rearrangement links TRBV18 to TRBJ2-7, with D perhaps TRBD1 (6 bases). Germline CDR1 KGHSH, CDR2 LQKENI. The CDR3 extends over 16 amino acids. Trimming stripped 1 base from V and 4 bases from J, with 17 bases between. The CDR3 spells CASSPRTGITPYEQYF. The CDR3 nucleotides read TGTGCCAGCTCACCACGTACAGGGATAACTCCTTACGAGCAGTACTTC.

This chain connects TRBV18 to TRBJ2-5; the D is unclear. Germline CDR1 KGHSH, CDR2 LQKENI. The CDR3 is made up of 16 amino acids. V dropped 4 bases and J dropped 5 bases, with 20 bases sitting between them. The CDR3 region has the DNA TGTGCCAGCTCACTAGCAGGACGTTCGGGTGCGGAGACCCAGTACTTC. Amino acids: CASSLAGRSGAETQYF.

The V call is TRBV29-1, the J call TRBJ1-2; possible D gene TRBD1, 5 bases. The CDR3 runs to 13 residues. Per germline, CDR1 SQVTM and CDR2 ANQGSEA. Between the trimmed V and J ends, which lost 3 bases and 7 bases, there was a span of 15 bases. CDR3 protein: CSVEEQDGAGYTF. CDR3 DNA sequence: TGCAGCGTTGAGGAACAGGACGGTGCTGGCTACACCTTC.

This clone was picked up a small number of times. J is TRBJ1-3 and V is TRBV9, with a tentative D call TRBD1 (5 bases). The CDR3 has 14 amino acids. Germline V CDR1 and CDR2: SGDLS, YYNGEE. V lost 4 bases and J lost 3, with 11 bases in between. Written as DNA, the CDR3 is TGTGCCAGCAGCCCCCGGACATATGGAAACACCATATATTTT. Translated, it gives CASSPRTYGNTIYF.

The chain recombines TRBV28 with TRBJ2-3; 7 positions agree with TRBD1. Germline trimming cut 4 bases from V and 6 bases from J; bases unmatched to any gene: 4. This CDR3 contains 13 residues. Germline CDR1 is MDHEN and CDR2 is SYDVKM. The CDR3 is CASSSSRGDTQYF. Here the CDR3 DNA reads TGTGCCAGCAGTTCCTCCAGGGGGGATACGCAGTATTTT.

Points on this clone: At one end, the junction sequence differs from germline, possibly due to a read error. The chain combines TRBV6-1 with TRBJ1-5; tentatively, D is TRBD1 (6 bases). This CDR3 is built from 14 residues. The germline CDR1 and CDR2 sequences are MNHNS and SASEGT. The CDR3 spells CASSDTEGGRGGFF. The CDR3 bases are TGTGCCAGCAGTGATACGGAGGGGGGACGGGGCGGTTTTTTT.

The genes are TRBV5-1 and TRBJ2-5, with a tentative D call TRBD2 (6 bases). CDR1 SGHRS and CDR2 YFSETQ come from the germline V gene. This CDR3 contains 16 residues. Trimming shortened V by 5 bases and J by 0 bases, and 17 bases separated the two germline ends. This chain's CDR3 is CASRRDLAPYQETQYF. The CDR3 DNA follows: TGCGCCAGCAGACGCGACCTAGCGCCGTACCAAGAGACCCAGTACTTC.

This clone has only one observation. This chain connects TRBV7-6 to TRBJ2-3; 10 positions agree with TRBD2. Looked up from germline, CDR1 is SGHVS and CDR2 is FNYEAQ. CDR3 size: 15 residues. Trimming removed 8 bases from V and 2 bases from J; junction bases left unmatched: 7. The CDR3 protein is CASGGLAGATDTQYF. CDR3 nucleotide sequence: TGTGCCAGCGGGGGGCTAGCGGGAGCCACAGATACGCAGTATTTT.

The CDR3 nucleotides read TGCGCCAGCAGCCAAAGGATGGGGGGGGCTTTCAATGAGCAGTTCTTC. Translation: CASSQRMGGAFNEQFF. V gene TRBV4-1 combines with J gene TRBJ2-1; a possible D gene is TRBD2 (7 bases). CDR1 and CDR2 from the germline V gene are MGHRA and YSYEKL. This CDR3 is built from 16 residues. V lost 2 bases, J lost 6 bases, and 17 bases lay in between.

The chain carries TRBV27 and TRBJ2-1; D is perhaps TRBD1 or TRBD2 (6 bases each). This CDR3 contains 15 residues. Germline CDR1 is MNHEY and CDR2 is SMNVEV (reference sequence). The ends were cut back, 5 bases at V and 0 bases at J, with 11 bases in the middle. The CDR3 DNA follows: TGTGCCAGCAGTCCGGGGGCCGTCTCCTACAATGAGCAGTTCTTC. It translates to CASSPGAVSYNEQFF.

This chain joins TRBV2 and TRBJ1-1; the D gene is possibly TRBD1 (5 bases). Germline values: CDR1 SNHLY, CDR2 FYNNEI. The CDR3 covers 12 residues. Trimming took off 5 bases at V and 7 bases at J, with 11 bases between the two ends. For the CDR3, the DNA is TGTGCCAGCAGTTCGGGACCCTTTGAAGCTTTCTTT. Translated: CASSSGPFEAFF.